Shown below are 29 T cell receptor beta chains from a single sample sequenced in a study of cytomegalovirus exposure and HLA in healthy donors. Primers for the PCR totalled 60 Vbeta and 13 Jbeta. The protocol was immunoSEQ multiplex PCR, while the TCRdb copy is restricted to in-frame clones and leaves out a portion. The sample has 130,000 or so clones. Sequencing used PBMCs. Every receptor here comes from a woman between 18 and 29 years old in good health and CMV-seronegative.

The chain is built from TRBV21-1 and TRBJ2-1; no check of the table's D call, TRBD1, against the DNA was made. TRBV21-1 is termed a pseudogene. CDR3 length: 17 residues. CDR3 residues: CASRQGQGPGGDNEQFF. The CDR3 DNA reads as TGTGCCAGCAGGCAGGGACAGGGGCCTGGGGGAGACAATGAGCAGTTCTTC.

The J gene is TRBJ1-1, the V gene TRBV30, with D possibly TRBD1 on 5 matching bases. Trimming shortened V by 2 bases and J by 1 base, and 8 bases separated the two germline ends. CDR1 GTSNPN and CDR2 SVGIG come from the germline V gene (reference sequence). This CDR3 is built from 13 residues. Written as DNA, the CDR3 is TGTGCCTGGAGTACGACAGAGAACACTGAAGCTTTCTTT. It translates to CAWSTTENTEAFF.

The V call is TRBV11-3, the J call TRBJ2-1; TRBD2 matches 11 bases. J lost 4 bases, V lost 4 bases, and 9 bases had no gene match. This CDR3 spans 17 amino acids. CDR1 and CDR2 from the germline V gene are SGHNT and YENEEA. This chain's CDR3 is CASSSRLAGRGYNEQFF. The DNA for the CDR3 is TGTGCCAGCAGCTCTCGACTAGCGGGACGGGGTTACAATGAGCAGTTCTTC.

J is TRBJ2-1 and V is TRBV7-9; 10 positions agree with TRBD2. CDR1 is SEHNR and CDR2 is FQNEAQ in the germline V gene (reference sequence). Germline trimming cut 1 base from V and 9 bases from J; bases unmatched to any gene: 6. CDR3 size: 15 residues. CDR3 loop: CASSLESSGRAEQFF. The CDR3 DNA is TGTGCCAGCAGCTTAGAGTCTAGCGGGAGAGCTGAGCAGTTCTTC.

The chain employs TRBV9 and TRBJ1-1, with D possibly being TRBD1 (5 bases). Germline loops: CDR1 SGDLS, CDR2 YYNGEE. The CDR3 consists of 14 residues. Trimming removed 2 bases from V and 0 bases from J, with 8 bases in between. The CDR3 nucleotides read TGTGCCAGCAGCGTTACAGGAATGAACACTGAAGCTTTCTTT. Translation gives CASSVTGMNTEAFF.

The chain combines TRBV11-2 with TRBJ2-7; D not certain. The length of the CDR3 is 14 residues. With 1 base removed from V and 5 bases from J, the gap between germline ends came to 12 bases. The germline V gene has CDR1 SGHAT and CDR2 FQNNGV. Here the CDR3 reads CASSLAGSLNEQYF. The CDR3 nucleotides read TGTGCCAGCAGCTTAGCAGGCTCTCTAAACGAGCAGTACTTC. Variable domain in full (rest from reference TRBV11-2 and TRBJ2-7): EAGVAQSPRYKIIEKRQSVAFWCNPISGHATLYWYQQILGQGPKLLIQFQNNGVVDDSQLPKDRFSAERLKGVDSTLKIQPAKLEDSAVYLCASSLAGSLNEQYFGPGTRLTVT.

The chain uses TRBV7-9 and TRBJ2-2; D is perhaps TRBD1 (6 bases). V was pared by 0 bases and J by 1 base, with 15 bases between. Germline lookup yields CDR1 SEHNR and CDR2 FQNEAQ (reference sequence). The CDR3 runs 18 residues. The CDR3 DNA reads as TGTGCCAGCAGCTTAGCAGGATCCGGACAGAGGAACACCGGGGAGCTGTTTTTT. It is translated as CASSLAGSGQRNTGELFF.

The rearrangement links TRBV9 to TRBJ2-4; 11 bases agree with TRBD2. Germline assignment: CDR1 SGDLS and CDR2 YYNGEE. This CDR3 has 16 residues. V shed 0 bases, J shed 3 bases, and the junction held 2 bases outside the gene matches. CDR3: CASSVGLAGGKNIQYF. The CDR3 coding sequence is TGTGCCAGCAGCGTAGGGCTAGCGGGAGGCAAAAACATTCAGTACTTC.

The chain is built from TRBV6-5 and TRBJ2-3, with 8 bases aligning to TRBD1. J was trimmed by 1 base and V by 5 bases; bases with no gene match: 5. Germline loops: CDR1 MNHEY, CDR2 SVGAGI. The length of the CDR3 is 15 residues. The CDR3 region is CASSLQGARTDTQYF. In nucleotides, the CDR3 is TGTGCCAGCAGTCTTCAGGGGGCTCGCACAGATACGCAGTATTTT.

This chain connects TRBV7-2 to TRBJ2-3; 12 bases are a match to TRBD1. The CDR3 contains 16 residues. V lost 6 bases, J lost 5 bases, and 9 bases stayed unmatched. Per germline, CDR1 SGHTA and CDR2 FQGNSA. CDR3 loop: CASSHPGQGAGDTQYF. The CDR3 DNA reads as TGTGCCAGCAGTCACCCGGGACAGGGGGCAGGAGATACGCAGTATTTT.

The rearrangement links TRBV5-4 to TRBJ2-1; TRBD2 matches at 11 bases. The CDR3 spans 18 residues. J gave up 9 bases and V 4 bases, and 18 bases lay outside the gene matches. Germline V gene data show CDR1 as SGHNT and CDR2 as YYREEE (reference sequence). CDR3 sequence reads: CASSPTSGRRPAPGEQFF. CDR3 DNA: TGTGCCAGCAGCCCAACTAGCGGGAGAAGGCCAGCGCCGGGTGAGCAGTTCTTC.

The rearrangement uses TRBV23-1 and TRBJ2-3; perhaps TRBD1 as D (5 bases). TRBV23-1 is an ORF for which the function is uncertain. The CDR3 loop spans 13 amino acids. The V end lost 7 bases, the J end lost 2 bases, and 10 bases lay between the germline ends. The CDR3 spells CASTQGPTDTQYF. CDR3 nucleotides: TGCGCCAGCACTCAGGGCCCCACAGATACGCAGTATTTT.

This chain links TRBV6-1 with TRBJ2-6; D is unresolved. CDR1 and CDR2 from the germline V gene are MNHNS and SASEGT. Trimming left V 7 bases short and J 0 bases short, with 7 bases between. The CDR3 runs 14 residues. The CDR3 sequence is CASTRSSGANVLTF. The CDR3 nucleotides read TGTGCCAGCACGAGGAGCTCTGGGGCCAACGTCCTGACTTTC.

CDR3 DNA: TGTGCCAGCAGCTTAGGGGGAGGGACCAAGGGCGGCTACACCTTC. Residues: CASSLGGGTKGGYTF. The chain is built from TRBV11-2 and TRBJ1-2, with D possibly being TRBD1 (5 bases). The CDR3 runs 15 residues. CDR1 SGHAT and CDR2 FQNNGV come from the germline V gene. Trimming removed 1 base from V and 8 bases from J, with 17 bases in between.

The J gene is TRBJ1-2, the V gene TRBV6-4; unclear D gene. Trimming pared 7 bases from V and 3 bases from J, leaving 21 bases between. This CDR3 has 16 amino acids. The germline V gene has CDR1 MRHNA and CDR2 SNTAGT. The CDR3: CASKEDSPGDYYGYTF. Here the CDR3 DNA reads TGTGCCAGCAAGGAGGACTCACCGGGTGATTACTATGGCTACACCTTC.

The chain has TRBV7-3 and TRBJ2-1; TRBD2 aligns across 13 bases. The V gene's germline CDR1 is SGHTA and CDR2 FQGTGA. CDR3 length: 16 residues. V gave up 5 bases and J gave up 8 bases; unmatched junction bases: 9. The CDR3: CASSQYGLAGVYEQFF. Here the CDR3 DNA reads TGTGCCAGCAGCCAGTACGGACTAGCGGGAGTCTATGAGCAGTTCTTC.

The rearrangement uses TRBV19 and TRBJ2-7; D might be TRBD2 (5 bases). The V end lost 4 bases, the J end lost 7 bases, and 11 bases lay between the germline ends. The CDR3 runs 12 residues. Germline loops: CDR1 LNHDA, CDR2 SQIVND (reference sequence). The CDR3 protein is CASSTRGGEQYV. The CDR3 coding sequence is TGTGCCAGTAGTACCAGAGGAGGAGAGCAGTACGTC.

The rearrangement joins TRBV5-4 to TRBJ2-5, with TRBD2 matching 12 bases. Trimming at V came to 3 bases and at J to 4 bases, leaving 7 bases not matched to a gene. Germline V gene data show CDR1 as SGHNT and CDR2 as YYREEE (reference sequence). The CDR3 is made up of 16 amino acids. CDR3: CASSSASGRALETQYF. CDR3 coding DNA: TGTGCCAGCAGCTCGGCTAGCGGGAGGGCCTTAGAGACCCAGTACTTC.

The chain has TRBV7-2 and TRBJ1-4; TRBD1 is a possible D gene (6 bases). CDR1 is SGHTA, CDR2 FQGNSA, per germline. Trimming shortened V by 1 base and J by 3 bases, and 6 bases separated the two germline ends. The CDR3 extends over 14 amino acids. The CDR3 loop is CASSLGQANEKLFF. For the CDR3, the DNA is TGTGCCAGCAGCTTAGGACAGGCTAATGAAAAACTGTTTTTT.

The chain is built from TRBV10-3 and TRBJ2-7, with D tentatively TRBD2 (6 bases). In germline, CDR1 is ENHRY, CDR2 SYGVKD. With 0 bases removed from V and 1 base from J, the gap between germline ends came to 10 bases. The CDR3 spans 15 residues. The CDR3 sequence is CAISESPSVSYEQYF. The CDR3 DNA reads TGTGCCATCAGTGAGTCCCCTAGCGTATCCTACGAGCAGTACTTC.

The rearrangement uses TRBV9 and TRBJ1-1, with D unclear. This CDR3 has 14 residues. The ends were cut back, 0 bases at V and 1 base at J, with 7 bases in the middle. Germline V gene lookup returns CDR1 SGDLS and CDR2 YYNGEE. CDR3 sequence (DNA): TGTGCCAGCAGCGTAGCCGAGGCGAACACTGAAGCTTTCTTT. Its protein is CASSVAEANTEAFF.

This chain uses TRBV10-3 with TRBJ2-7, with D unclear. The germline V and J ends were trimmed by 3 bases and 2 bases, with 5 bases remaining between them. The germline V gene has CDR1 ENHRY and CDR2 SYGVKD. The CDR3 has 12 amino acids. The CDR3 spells CAISDSAYEQYF. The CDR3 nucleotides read TGTGCCATCAGTGATTCTGCCTACGAGCAGTACTTC.

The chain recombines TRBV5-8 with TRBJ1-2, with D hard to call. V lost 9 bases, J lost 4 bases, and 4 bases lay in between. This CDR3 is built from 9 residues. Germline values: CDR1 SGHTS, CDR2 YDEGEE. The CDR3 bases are TGTGCCACTCCCTATGGCTACACCTTC. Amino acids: CATPYGYTF.

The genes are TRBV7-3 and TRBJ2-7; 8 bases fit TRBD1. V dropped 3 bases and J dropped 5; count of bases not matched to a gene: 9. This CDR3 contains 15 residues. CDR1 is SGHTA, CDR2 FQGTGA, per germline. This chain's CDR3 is CASSFAGGASNEQYF. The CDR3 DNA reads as TGTGCCAGCAGCTTCGCAGGGGGCGCGTCTAACGAGCAGTACTTC.

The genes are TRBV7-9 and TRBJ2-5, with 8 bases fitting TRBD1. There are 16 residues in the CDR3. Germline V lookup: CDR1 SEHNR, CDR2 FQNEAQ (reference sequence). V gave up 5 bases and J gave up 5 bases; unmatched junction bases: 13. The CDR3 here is CASSPLGLGQGETQYF. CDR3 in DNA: TGTGCCAGCAGCCCACTAGGGTTAGGACAGGGCGAGACCCAGTACTTC.

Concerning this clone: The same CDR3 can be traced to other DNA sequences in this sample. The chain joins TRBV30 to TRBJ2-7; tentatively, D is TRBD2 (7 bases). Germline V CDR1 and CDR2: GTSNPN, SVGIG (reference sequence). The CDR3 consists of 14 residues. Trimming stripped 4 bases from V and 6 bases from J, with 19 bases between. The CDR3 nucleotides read TGTGCCTGGACCGGGGGGCGGGAATACCTCGAGCAGTACTTC. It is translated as CAWTGGREYLEQYF. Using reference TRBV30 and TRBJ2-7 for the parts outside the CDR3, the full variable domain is SQTIHQWPATLVQPVGSPLSLECTVEGTSNPNLYWYRQAAGRGLQLLFYSVGIGQISSEVPQNLSASRPQDRQFILSSKKLLLSDSGFYLCAWTGGREYLEQYFGPGTRLTVT.

CDR3 loop: CASSERSSYEQYV. As DNA, the CDR3 is TGTGCCAGCAGTGAGAGGAGCTCCTACGAGCAGTACGTC. The V and J genes are TRBV6-1 and TRBJ2-7; D not resolved. Germline-derived CDR1 and CDR2 are MNHNS and SASEGT. V dropped 3 bases and J dropped 0 bases, with 6 bases sitting between them. CDR3 length equals 13 residues.

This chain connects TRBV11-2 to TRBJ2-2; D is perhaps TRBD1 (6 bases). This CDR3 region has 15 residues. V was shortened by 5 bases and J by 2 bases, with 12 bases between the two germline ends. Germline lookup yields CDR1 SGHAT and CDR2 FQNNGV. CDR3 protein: CASSPRQVNTGELFF. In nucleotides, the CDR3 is TGTGCCAGCAGCCCTAGACAGGTCAACACCGGGGAGCTGTTTTTT.

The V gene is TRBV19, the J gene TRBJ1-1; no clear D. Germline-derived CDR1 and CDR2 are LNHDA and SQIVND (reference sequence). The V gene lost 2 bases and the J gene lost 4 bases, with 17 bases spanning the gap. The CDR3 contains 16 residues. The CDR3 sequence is CASSIRRVARGTEAFF. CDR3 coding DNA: TGTGCCAGTAGTATAAGGAGGGTGGCGCGCGGCACTGAAGCTTTCTTT.